A single sample is the source of the 22 T cell receptor beta chains below, sequenced in a study of somatic mutations in cytotoxic T cells in rheumatoid arthritis. TCRdb's table, derived via immunoSEQ multiplex PCR, lists solely in-frame clones and lacks some. The data show under 15,000 clones, more than 65% seen once. Material: CD8+ T cells sorted from blood. These TCRs come from an adult with rheumatoid arthritis.

This sequence joins TRBV30 and TRBJ1-2, with TRBD1 matching 9 bases. This CDR3 region has 13 residues. The junction had 1 base not matched to a gene; V was cut back by 0 bases and J by 5 bases. CDR1 is GTSNPN, CDR2 SVGIG, per germline (reference sequence). CDR3 loop: CAWSVGTGYGYTF. The DNA for the CDR3 is TGTGCCTGGAGTGTAGGGACAGGGTATGGCTACACCTTC. Drawing the rest from reference TRBV30 and TRBJ1-2, the complete variable domain is SQTIHQWPATLVQPVGSPLSLECTVEGTSNPNLYWYRQAAGRGLQLLFYSVGIGQISSEVPQNLSASRPQDRQFILSSKKLLLSDSGFYLCAWSVGTGYGYTFGSGTRLTVV.

This sequence joins TRBV4-1 and TRBJ2-7; 11 nucleotides match TRBD1. Germline values: CDR1 MGHRA, CDR2 YSYEKL. The CDR3 loop spans 14 amino acids. V lost 3 bases and J lost 5; bases outside the gene matches: 3. CDR3 nucleotides: TGCGCCAGCAGCCAGGGACAGGGGGACCACGAGCAGTACTTC. It encodes CASSQGQGDHEQYF.

The gene calls are TRBV11-3 and TRBJ2-2; possibly TRBD1 or TRBD2 for D (5 bases each). This CDR3 contains 19 residues. The V gene lost 3 bases and the J gene lost 0 bases, with 20 bases spanning the gap. From germline, CDR1 is SGHNT and CDR2 YENEEA. The CDR3: CASSLGLSGPTANTGELFF. As DNA, the CDR3 is TGTGCCAGCAGCTTGGGGCTCTCGGGGCCCACAGCGAACACCGGGGAGCTGTTTTTT.

The chain is built from TRBV5-4 and TRBJ2-5; D perhaps matches TRBD2 (6 bases). Germline V gene lookup returns CDR1 SGHNT and CDR2 YYREEE (reference sequence). The CDR3 is 13 residues long. V was shortened by 4 bases and J by 1 base, with 8 bases between the two germline ends. In DNA form, the CDR3 reads TGTGCCAGCAGCCTGGGGGGCCAAGAGACCCAGTACTTC. The encoded protein is CASSLGGQETQYF.

By frequency in the sample, this clone is medium-sized. The CDR3, as DNA: TGTGCTAGCGGTCTTATGTCGGGGAGCGGGGAGCTGTTTTTT. Translated: CASGLMSGSGELFF. J is TRBJ2-2 and V is TRBV5-4; possibly TRBD2 for D (6 bases). Germline V CDR1 and CDR2: SGHNT, YYREEE (reference sequence). CDR3 length: 14 amino acids. The variable domain in full, with the rest retrieved from reference TRBV5-4 and TRBJ2-2, is ETGVTQSPTHLIKTRGQQVTLRCSSQSGHNTVSWYQQALGQGPQFIFQYYREEENGRGNFPPRFSGLQFPNYSSELNVNALELDDSALYLCASGLMSGSGELFFGEGSRLTVL.

This clone has just one count. The gene calls are TRBV5-1 and TRBJ2-2; TRBD2 agrees at 10 bases. This CDR3 is built from 16 residues. V shed 1 base, J shed 5 bases, and the junction held 5 bases outside the gene matches. Germline V CDR1 and CDR2: SGHRS, YFSETQ. The chain's CDR3 is CASSLRSSGSTGELFF. The CDR3 nucleotides read TGCGCCAGCAGCTTGAGGTCTAGCGGGAGTACCGGGGAGCTGTTTTTT.

The chain couples TRBV19 to TRBJ2-7; tentatively, D is TRBD1 (6 bases). V shed 4 bases and J shed 3 bases, with 16 bases lying between them. In germline, CDR1 is LNHDA, CDR2 SQIVND (reference sequence). The length of the CDR3 is 15 residues. CDR3 sequence: CASSKKQGDFYEQYF. The DNA of the CDR3 is TGTGCCAGTAGTAAAAAACAGGGCGACTTCTACGAGCAGTACTTC.

The rearrangement uses TRBV7-2 and TRBJ1-5, with TRBD1 matching over 7 bases. Trimming removed 5 bases from V and 0 bases from J; junction bases left unmatched: 7. Germline-derived CDR1 and CDR2 are SGHTA and FQGNSA. This CDR3 has 16 amino acids. Here the CDR3 DNA reads TGTGCCAGCAGCAGAGGTGGGACAGATAGCAATCAGCCCCAGCATTTT. The encoded protein is CASSRGGTDSNQPQHF.

CDR3 DNA: TGTGCCAGCACTAGCGGGGGTCTCTACAATGAGCAGTTCTTC. Protein: CASTSGGLYNEQFF. The genes are TRBV11-3 and TRBJ2-1, with TRBD2 identical over 10 bases. The length of the CDR3 is 14 residues. Germline V gene sequence: CDR1 SGHNT, CDR2 YENEEA. Unmatched junction bases numbered 3, after V lost 7 bases and J lost 3 bases.

This clone was counted once. The chain couples TRBV10-1 to TRBJ2-3; the D call may be TRBD1 or TRBD2 (5 bases each). Trimming stripped 6 bases from V and 1 base from J, with 17 bases between. Germline CDR1 is WNHNN and CDR2 is SYGVQD (reference sequence). This CDR3 is built from 16 residues. The DNA for the CDR3 is TGCGCCAGCAGCCCGTTCAGGGTCGGGGGCACAGATACGCAGTATTTT. Its translation: CASSPFRVGGTDTQYF.

V is TRBV27 and J is TRBJ2-1; no firm D call. Germline CDR1 is MNHEY and CDR2 is SMNVEV (reference sequence). The CDR3 spans 16 residues. V gave up 6 bases and J gave up 2 bases, with 17 bases separating them. As DNA, the CDR3 is TGTGCCAGCAGCCATACTATGGGTGCGGCCTACAATGAGCAGTTCTTC. This codes for CASSHTMGAAYNEQFF.

J is TRBJ2-1 and V is TRBV28; 8 positions match TRBD1. This CDR3 is built from 19 residues. Germline V lookup: CDR1 MDHEN, CDR2 SYDVKM. The V and J ends lost 7 bases and 6 bases, in that order; junction bases with no gene match: 23. The CDR3 protein is CASTTVTGGAWGIFNEQFF. The CDR3 bases are TGTGCCAGCACCACAGTAACAGGGGGAGCGTGGGGGATTTTCAATGAGCAGTTCTTC.

This clone was seen a single time. This sequence joins TRBV9 and TRBJ2-2; no clear D gene. Germline CDR1 reads SGDLS; CDR2 reads YYNGEE. The CDR3 consists of 17 residues. V was pared by 4 bases and J by 0 bases, with 16 bases between. CDR3 region: CASSTPETVTNTGELFF. CDR3 bases: TGTGCCAGCAGCACCCCGGAAACAGTCACGAACACCGGGGAGCTGTTTTTT.

The rearrangement links TRBV4-1 to TRBJ1-4; a possible D gene is TRBD1 (6 bases). Trimming stripped 1 base from V and 8 bases from J, with 20 bases between. The germline V gene has CDR1 MGHRA and CDR2 YSYEKL. The CDR3 length is 17 residues. CDR3 protein: CASSQGSSQAGAEKLFF. Written as DNA, the CDR3 is TGCGCCAGCAGCCAAGGGTCGTCTCAGGCAGGGGCGGAAAAACTGTTTTTT.

The V gene is TRBV7-3, the J gene TRBJ2-7; D is tentatively TRBD1 or TRBD2 (5 bases each). V lost 0 bases, J lost 4 bases, and 16 bases lay in between. Germline loops: CDR1 SGHTA, CDR2 FQGTGA. The CDR3 totals 16 residues. This CDR3 reads CASSLTTGTGAYEQYF. CDR3 sequence (DNA): TGTGCCAGCAGCTTAACTACGGGGACCGGGGCTTACGAGCAGTACTTC. Looking up the rest from reference TRBV7-3 and TRBJ2-7 gives the full variable domain: GAGVSQTPSNKVTEKGKYVELRCDPISGHTALYWYRQSLGQGPEFLIYFQGTGAADDSGLPNDRFFAVRPEGSVSTLKIQRTERGDSAVYLCASSLTTGTGAYEQYFGPGTRLTVT.

The chain recombines TRBV6-4 with TRBJ2-7; D tentatively reads TRBD1 or TRBD2 (5 bases each). Trimming shortened V by 3 bases and J by 3 bases, and 9 bases separated the two germline ends. Looked up from germline, CDR1 is MRHNA and CDR2 is SNTAGT. The CDR3 has 13 amino acids. CDR3 in amino acids: CASSEGPYYEQYF. DNA of the CDR3: TGTGCCAGCAGTGAGGGACCTTACTACGAGCAGTACTTC.

This clone is a singleton in its sample. The chain joins TRBV28 to TRBJ2-3, with 11 positions matching TRBD2. The CDR3 has 16 amino acids. The junction had 5 bases not matched to a gene; V was cut back by 4 bases and J by 2 bases. The V gene's germline CDR1 is MDHEN and CDR2 SYDVKM. The CDR3 sequence is CASSSETSGDTDTQYF. CDR3 DNA sequence: TGTGCCAGCAGTTCAGAGACTAGCGGGGACACAGATACGCAGTATTTT.

For the CDR3, the DNA is TGTGCCAGCAGCTTAGCTTGGGGGAGGGGCGGGGACACTGAAGCTTTCTTT. Its protein is CASSLAWGRGGDTEAFF. The gene calls are TRBV7-9 and TRBJ1-1, with D possibly being TRBD1 (5 bases). The V gene lost 0 bases and the J gene lost 3 bases, with 17 bases spanning the gap. CDR1 is SEHNR and CDR2 is FQNEAQ in the germline V gene (reference sequence). This CDR3 has 17 residues. The whole variable domain, remainder taken from reference TRBV7-9 and TRBJ1-1, is DTGVSQNPRHKITKRGQNVTFRCDPISEHNRLYWYRQTLGQGPEFLTYFQNEAQLEKSRLLSDRFSAERPKGSFSTLEIQRTEQGDSAMYLCASSLAWGRGGDTEAFFGQGTRLTVV.

CDR3 DNA sequence: TGTGCCAGCAGCTTCCTAGCGGGAGCTCCAGATACGCAGTATTTT. Translated, it gives CASSFLAGAPDTQYF. This chain connects TRBV11-2 to TRBJ2-3; 10 positions agree with TRBD2. With V trimmed by 3 bases and J by 4 bases, 4 bases remained unmatched. The CDR3 totals 15 residues. Germline-derived CDR1 and CDR2 are SGHAT and FQNNGV.

V gene TRBV15 combines with J gene TRBJ2-3; D unclear. Between the trimmed V and J ends, which lost 0 bases and 3 bases, there was a span of 7 bases. Germline V gene sequence: CDR1 LNHNV, CDR2 YYDKDF (reference sequence). The CDR3 is 14 residues long. The CDR3 DNA reads as TGTGCCACCAGCAGAGATAGGCGAACAGATACGCAGTATTTT. Its translation is CATSRDRRTDTQYF. Looking up the rest from reference TRBV15 and TRBJ2-3 gives the full variable domain: DAMVIQNPRYQVTQFGKPVTLSCSQTLNHNVMYWYQQKSSQAPKLLFHYYDKDFNNEADTPDNFQSRRPNTSFCFLDIRSPGLGDTAMYLCATSRDRRTDTQYFGPGTRLTVL.

This rearrangement joins TRBV9 to TRBJ2-3; tentatively, D is TRBD1 (6 bases). V was clipped by 4 bases and J by 4 bases, with 19 bases between them. Per germline, CDR1 SGDLS and CDR2 YYNGEE. The CDR3 loop spans 16 amino acids. In DNA, the CDR3 is TGTGCCAGCAGCCCTCAGGGACACGAGGGTTCAGATACGCAGTATTTT. It codes for CASSPQGHEGSDTQYF. The whole variable domain, remainder taken from reference TRBV9 and TRBJ2-3, is DSGVTQTPKHLITATGQRVTLRCSPRSGDLSVYWYQQSLDQGLQFLIQYYNGEERAKGNILERFSAQQFPDLHSELNLSSLELGDSALYFCASSPQGHEGSDTQYFGPGTRLTVL.

By share, this clone counts as medium-sized. As DNA, the CDR3 is TGTGCCAGCAGCCTCCGCCAGGGGAGCGTCGTGAACACTGAAGCTTTCTTT. Translated, it gives CASSLRQGSVVNTEAFF. V usage is TRBV14 and J usage is TRBJ1-1; perhaps TRBD1 as D (6 bases). V was pared by 4 bases and J by 0 bases, with 18 bases between. The CDR3 contains 17 residues. Germline values: CDR1 SGHDN, CDR2 FVKESK.